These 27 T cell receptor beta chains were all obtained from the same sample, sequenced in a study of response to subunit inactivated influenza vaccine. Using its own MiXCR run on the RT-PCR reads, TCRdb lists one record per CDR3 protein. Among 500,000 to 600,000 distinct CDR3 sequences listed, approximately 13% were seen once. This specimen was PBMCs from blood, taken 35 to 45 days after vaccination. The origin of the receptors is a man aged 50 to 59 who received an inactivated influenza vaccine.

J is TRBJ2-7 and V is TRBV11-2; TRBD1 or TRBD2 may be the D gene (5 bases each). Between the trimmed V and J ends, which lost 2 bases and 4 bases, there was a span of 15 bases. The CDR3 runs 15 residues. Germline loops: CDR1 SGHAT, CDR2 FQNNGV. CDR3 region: CASSLSGSRGYEQYF. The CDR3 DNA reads TGTGCCAGCAGCTTATCGGGGTCTAGGGGATACGAGCAGTACTTC.

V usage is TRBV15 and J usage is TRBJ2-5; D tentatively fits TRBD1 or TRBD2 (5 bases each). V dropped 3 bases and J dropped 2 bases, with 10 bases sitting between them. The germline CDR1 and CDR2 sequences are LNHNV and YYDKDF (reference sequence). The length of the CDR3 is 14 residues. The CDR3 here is CATSSGTRQETQYF. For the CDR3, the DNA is TGTGCCACCAGCAGTGGGACGCGACAAGAGACCCAGTACTTC.

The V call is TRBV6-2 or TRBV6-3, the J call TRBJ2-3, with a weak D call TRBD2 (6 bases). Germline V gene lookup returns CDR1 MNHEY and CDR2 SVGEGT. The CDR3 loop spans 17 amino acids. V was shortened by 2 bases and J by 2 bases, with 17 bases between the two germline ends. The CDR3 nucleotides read TGTGCCAGCAGTTACAAACTAGCAACCCCGAACACAGATACGCAGTATTTT. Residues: CASSYKLATPNTDTQYF.

The CDR3 loop reads CSARGLNATTYEQYF. CDR3 nucleotide sequence: TGCAGTGCTAGAGGCTTAAACGCTACAACCTACGAGCAGTACTTC. The rearrangement links TRBV20-1 to TRBJ2-7; D remains unclear. V dropped 1 base and J dropped 2 bases, with 15 bases sitting between them. This CDR3 is built from 15 residues. CDR1 is DFQATT, CDR2 SNEGSKA, per germline (reference sequence).

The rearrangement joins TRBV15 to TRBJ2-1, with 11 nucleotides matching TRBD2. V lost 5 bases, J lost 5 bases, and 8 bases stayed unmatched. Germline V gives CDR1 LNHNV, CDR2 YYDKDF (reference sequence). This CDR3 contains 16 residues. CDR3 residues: CATSSRLTSGNNEQFF. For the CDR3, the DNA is TGTGCCACCAGCTCCCGACTGACTAGCGGGAACAATGAGCAGTTCTTC.

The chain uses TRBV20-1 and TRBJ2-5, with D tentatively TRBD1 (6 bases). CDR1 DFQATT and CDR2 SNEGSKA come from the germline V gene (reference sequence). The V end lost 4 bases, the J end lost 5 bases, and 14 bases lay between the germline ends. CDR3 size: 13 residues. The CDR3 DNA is TGCAGTGCTAACGACAGGAATTTGGAGACCCAGTACTTC. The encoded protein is CSANDRNLETQYF.

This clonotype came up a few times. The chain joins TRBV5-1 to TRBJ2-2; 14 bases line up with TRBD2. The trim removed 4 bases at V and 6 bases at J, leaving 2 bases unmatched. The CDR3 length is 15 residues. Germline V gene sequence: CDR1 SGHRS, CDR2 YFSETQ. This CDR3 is CASSATSGRAGELFF. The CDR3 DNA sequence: TGCGCCAGCAGCGCGACTAGCGGGAGGGCCGGGGAGCTGTTTTTT.

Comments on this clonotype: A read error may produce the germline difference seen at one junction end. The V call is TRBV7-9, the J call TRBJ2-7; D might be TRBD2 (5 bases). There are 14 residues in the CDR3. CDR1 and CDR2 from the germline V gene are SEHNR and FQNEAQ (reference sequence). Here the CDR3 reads CSSSLGGLAYEQYF. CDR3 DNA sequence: TGTTCCAGCAGCTTAGGCGGACTTGCCTACGAGCAGTACTTC.

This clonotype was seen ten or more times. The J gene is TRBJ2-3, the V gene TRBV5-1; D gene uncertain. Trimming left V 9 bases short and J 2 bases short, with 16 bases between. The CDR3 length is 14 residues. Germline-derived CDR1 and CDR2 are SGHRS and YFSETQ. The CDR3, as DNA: TGCGCCACCTCCTATTCCTTGTACACAGATACGCAGTATTTT. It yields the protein CATSYSLYTDTQYF.

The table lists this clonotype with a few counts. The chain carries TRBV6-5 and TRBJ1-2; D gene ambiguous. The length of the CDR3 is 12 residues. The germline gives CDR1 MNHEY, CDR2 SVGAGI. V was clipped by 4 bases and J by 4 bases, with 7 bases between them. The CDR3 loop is CASSSSSYGYTF. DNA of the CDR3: TGTGCCAGCAGTTCAAGCTCCTATGGCTACACCTTC.

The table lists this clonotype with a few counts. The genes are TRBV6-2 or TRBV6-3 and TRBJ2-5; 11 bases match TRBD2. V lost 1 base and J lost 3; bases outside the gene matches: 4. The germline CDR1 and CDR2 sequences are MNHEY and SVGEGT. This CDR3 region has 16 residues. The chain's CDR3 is CASSYYQTSGEETQYF. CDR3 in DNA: TGTGCCAGCAGTTACTACCAGACTAGCGGGGAAGAGACCCAGTACTTC.

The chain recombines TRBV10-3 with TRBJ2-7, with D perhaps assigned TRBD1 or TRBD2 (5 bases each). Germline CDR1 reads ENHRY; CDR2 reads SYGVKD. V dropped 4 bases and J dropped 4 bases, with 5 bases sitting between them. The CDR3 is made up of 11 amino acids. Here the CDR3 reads CAISGGYEQYF. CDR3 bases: TGTGCCATCAGTGGGGGGTACGAGCAGTACTTC.

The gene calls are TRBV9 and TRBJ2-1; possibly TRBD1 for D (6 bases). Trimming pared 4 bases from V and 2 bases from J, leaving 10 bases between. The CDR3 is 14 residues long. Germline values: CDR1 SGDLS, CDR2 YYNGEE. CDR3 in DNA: TGTGCCAGCAGCTCGGGACACACCTACAATGAGCAGTTCTTC. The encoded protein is CASSSGHTYNEQFF. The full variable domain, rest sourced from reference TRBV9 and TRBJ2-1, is DSGVTQTPKHLITATGQRVTLRCSPRSGDLSVYWYQQSLDQGLQFLIQYYNGEERAKGNILERFSAQQFPDLHSELNLSSLELGDSALYFCASSSGHTYNEQFFGPGTRLTVL.

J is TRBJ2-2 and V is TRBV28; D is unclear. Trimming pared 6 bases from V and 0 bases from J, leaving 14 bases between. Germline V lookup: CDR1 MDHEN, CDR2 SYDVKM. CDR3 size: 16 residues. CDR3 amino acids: CASSPMGHANTGELFF. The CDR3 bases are TGTGCCAGCAGCCCCATGGGCCACGCGAACACCGGGGAGCTGTTTTTT.

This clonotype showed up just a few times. The CDR3 sequence is CASSPRGTNYEQYF. The CDR3 DNA is TGTGCCAGCAGCCCGCGGGGGACAAATTACGAGCAGTACTTC. V usage is TRBV9 and J usage is TRBJ2-7; D may be TRBD2 (7 bases). This CDR3 has 14 residues. Trimming shortened V by 4 bases and J by 4 bases, and 15 bases separated the two germline ends. Germline CDR1 reads SGDLS; CDR2 reads YYNGEE. The whole variable domain, filled in from reference TRBV9 and TRBJ2-7, reads DSGVTQTPKHLITATGQRVTLRCSPRSGDLSVYWYQQSLDQGLQFLIQYYNGEERAKGNILERFSAQQFPDLHSELNLSSLELGDSALYFCASSPRGTNYEQYFGPGTRLTVT.

The CDR3 DNA reads TGCGCCAGCAGCCAATATCTTAGCCCGGGCCCGCTAGAGACCCAGTACTTC. Translating it yields CASSQYLSPGPLETQYF. This chain joins TRBV4-3 and TRBJ2-5, with no clear D. V lost 2 bases and J 4 bases, leaving 20 bases between the germline ends. Germline V gives CDR1 LGHNA, CDR2 YSLEER. This CDR3 spans 17 amino acids.

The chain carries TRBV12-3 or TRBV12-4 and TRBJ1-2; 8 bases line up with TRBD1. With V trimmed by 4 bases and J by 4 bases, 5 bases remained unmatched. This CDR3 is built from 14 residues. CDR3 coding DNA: TGTGCCAGCAGTTCCCAGGGGGCGGTCTATGGCTACACCTTC. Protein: CASSSQGAVYGYTF.

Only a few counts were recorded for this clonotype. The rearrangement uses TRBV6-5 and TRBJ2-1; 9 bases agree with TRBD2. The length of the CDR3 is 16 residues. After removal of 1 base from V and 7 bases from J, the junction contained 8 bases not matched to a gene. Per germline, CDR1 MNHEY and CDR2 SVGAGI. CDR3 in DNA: TGTGCCAGCAGTTACTTTCCAGCGGGAGGAGGGAATGAGCAGTTCTTC. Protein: CASSYFPAGGGNEQFF.

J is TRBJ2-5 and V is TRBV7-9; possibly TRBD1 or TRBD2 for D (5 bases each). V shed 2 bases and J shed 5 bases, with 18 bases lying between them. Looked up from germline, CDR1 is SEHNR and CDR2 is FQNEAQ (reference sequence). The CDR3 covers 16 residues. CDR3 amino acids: CASSLYGGEDTETQYF. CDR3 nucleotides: TGTGCCAGCAGCTTATATGGGGGTGAGGATACGGAGACCCAGTACTTC.

The CDR3 region is CSASDRNYEQYF. CDR3 in DNA: TGCAGTGCTAGCGACAGGAACTACGAGCAGTACTTC. This chain joins TRBV20-1 and TRBJ2-7, with D possibly TRBD1 on 6 matching bases. Germline values: CDR1 DFQATT, CDR2 SNEGSKA (reference sequence). The CDR3 extends over 12 amino acids. V dropped 3 bases and J dropped 3 bases, with 9 bases sitting between them.

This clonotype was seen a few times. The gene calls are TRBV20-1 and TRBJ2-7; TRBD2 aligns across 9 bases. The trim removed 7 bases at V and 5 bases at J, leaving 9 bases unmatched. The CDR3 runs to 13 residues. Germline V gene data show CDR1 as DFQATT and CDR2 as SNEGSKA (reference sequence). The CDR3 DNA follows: TGCAGTGGAGTTATAGCGGGAGTTCACGAGCAGTACTTC. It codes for CSGVIAGVHEQYF.

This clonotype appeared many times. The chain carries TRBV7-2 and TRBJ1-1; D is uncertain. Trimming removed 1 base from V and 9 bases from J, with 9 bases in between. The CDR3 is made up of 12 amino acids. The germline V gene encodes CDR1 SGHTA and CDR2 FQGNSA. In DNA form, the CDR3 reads TGTGCCAGCAGCTTAGATTGGTCTCAAGCTTTCTTT. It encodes CASSLDWSQAFF.

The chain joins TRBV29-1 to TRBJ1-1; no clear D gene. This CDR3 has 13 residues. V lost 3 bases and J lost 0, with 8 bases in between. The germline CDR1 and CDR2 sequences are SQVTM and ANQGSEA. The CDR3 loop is CSVDRRMNTEAFF. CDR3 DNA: TGCAGCGTTGATCGGAGGATGAACACTGAAGCTTTCTTT.

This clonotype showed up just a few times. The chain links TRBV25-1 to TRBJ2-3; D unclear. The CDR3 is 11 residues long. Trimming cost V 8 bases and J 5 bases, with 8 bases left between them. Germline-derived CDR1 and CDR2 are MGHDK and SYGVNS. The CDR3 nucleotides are TGTGCCAGCCGCGAGGTAGATACGCAGTATTTT. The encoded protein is CASREVDTQYF.

The CDR3 DNA reads TGCGCCAGCAACCAAGCGGGACGGAGCTCTGGGGCCAACGTCCTGACTTTC. Encoded protein: CASNQAGRSSGANVLTF. This chain links TRBV5-1 with TRBJ2-6; the match to TRBD2 covers 7 bases. The V gene's germline CDR1 is SGHRS and CDR2 YFSETQ. The length of the CDR3 is 17 residues. The V segment lost 6 bases and the J segment 0 bases; nucleotides outside the gene matches: 9.

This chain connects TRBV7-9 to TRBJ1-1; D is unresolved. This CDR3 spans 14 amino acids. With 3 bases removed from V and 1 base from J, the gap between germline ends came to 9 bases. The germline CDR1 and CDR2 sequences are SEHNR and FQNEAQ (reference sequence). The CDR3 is CASSFTEWNTEAFF. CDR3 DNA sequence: TGTGCCAGCAGCTTTACTGAGTGGAACACTGAAGCTTTCTTT. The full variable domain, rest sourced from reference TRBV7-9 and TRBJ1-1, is DTGVSQNPRHKITKRGQNVTFRCDPISEHNRLYWYRQTLGQGPEFLTYFQNEAQLEKSRLLSDRFSAERPKGSFSTLEIQRTEQGDSAMYLCASSFTEWNTEAFFGQGTRLTVV.

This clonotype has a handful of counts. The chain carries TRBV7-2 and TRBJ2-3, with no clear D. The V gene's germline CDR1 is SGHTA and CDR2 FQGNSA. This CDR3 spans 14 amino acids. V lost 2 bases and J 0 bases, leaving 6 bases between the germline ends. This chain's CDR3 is CASSLLPSTDTQYF. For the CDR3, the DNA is TGTGCCAGCAGCTTACTCCCAAGCACAGATACGCAGTATTTT.